A selection of T cell receptor beta chains follows, all from one sample in a study of T cell responses to AZD1222 COVID-19 vaccine. The assay was immunoSEQ multiplex PCR, and TCRdb's table has in-frame clones only and misses some. Of roughly 99,000 clones listed, about 90% are singletons. Specimen: peripheral blood, collected 28 days after the second AZD1222 dose. The receptors were sampled from an adult who received the AZD1222 COVID-19 vaccine. Each CDR3 is given with its conserved first and last residue. Fields, in order: J gene, V gene, D gene, clone size, CDR3 protein, CDR3 DNA. The D gene is left open where the match is weak. Only part of the rows carry a size: once, few, many, or a class if the clone is expanded.

J gene: TRBJ1-4
V gene: TRBV19
D gene: TRBD1
clone size: -
CDR3 protein: CASRASGQTNEKLFF
CDR3 DNA: TGTGCCAGTAGGGCCTCGGGACAGACTAATGAAAAACTGTTTTTT

J gene: TRBJ2-1
V gene: TRBV7-2
D gene: -
clone size: few
CDR3 protein: CASSFFHTGTNEQFF
CDR3 DNA: TGTGCCAGCAGCTTTTTCCACACAGGGACCAATGAGCAGTTCTTC

J gene: TRBJ1-3
V gene: TRBV7-3
D gene: -
clone size: once
CDR3 protein: CASSVDGGGNTIYF
CDR3 DNA: TGTGCCAGCAGCGTGGACGGGGGTGGAAACACCATATATTTT

J gene: TRBJ1-5
V gene: TRBV19
D gene: -
clone size: -
CDR3 protein: CASSFRAYSNQPQHF
CDR3 DNA: TGTGCCAGTAGTTTCCGGGCGTATAGCAATCAGCCCCAGCATTTT

J gene: TRBJ2-1
V gene: TRBV5-1
D gene: TRBD2
clone size: -
CDR3 protein: CASSLSRVGLAYYEQFF
CDR3 DNA: TGCGCCAGCAGCTTGAGCAGGGTTGGACTAGCATATTACGAGCAGTTCTTC

J gene: TRBJ1-1
V gene: TRBV5-1
D gene: -
clone size: -
CDR3 protein: CASSLSGGDTEAFF
CDR3 DNA: TGCGCCAGCAGCTTGAGCGGCGGGGACACTGAAGCTTTCTTT

J gene: TRBJ1-2
V gene: TRBV2
D gene: -
clone size: few
CDR3 protein: CASSAILYGYTF
CDR3 DNA: TGTGCCAGCAGTGCAATTCTCTATGGCTACACCTTC

J gene: TRBJ2-7
V gene: TRBV27
D gene: TRBD1
clone size: -
CDR3 protein: CASSKTGPIYEQYF
CDR3 DNA: TGTGCCAGCAGTAAGACAGGGCCCATCTACGAGCAGTACTTC

J gene: TRBJ2-7
V gene: TRBV2
D gene: TRBD2
clone size: -
CDR3 protein: CASSPGTSGRKPYEQYF
CDR3 DNA: TGTGCCAGCAGTCCCGGGACTAGCGGGAGAAAGCCCTACGAGCAGTACTTC

J gene: TRBJ1-6
V gene: TRBV28
D gene: -
clone size: -
CDR3 protein: CASGLQGNYNSPLHF
CDR3 DNA: TGTGCCAGCGGACTCCAGGGGAATTATAATTCACCCCTCCACTTT

J gene: TRBJ2-3
V gene: TRBV4-2
D gene: TRBD1
clone size: -
CDR3 protein: CASSQDEDRYTDTQYF
CDR3 DNA: TGTGCCAGCAGCCAAGATGAGGACAGGTACACAGATACGCAGTATTTT

J gene: TRBJ1-2
V gene: TRBV18
D gene: -
clone size: -
CDR3 protein: CASSPRASGYTF
CDR3 DNA: TGTGCCAGCTCACCACGGGCCTCCGGCTACACCTTC

J gene: TRBJ2-7
V gene: TRBV3-1/TRBV3-2
D gene: TRBD1
clone size: -
CDR3 protein: CASSHPTGTIIVF
CDR3 DNA: TGTGCCAGCAGCCACCCGACAGGGACCATAATCGTCTTC

J gene: TRBJ2-5
V gene: TRBV5-4
D gene: -
clone size: -
CDR3 protein: CASSLVGTLQETQYF
CDR3 DNA: TGTGCCAGCAGCTTGGTTGGGACACTCCAAGAGACCCAGTACTTC

J gene: TRBJ2-3
V gene: TRBV9
D gene: -
clone size: -
CDR3 protein: CASSVSGSSTDTQYF
CDR3 DNA: TGTGCCAGCAGCGTAAGCGGGTCTAGCACAGATACGCAGTATTTT

J gene: TRBJ1-5
V gene: TRBV6-5
D gene: -
clone size: -
CDR3 protein: CASSRRVGGNQPQHF
CDR3 DNA: TGTGCCAGCAGTAGGCGGGTTGGAGGCAATCAGCCCCAGCATTTT

J gene: TRBJ2-5
V gene: TRBV11-2
D gene: -
clone size: -
CDR3 protein: CASSVSANTGSETQYF
CDR3 DNA: TGTGCCAGCAGCGTCTCCGCCAATACAGGGTCGGAGACCCAGTACTTC

J gene: TRBJ1-6
V gene: TRBV10-3
D gene: TRBD1
clone size: few
CDR3 protein: CAISGQDLNSPLHF
CDR3 DNA: TGTGCCATCTCCGGACAGGACCTAAATTCACCCCTCCACTTT

J gene: TRBJ2-1
V gene: TRBV14
D gene: TRBD2
clone size: -
CDR3 protein: CASSQVVSGAFMDEQFF
CDR3 DNA: TGTGCCAGCAGCCAAGTAGTTAGCGGGGCGTTTATGGATGAGCAGTTCTTC

J gene: TRBJ1-1
V gene: TRBV5-5
D gene: -
clone size: -
CDR3 protein: CASSFGGAGVNTEAFF
CDR3 DNA: TGTGCCAGCAGCTTTGGTGGGGCGGGGGTGAACACTGAAGCTTTCTTT

J gene: TRBJ2-7
V gene: TRBV19
D gene: -
clone size: -
CDR3 protein: CASSISGSGSYEQYF
CDR3 DNA: TGTGCCAGTAGTATATCGGGCAGTGGTTCCTACGAGCAGTACTTC

J gene: TRBJ1-5
V gene: TRBV5-8
D gene: -
clone size: -
CDR3 protein: CASSPSEQIINQPQHF
CDR3 DNA: TGTGCCAGCAGCCCTTCCGAACAGATTATCAATCAGCCCCAGCATTTT

J gene: TRBJ2-7
V gene: TRBV18
D gene: -
clone size: -
CDR3 protein: CASSPQTVRSEQYF
CDR3 DNA: TGTGCCAGCTCACCCCAGACAGTTCGGAGCGAGCAGTACTTC

J gene: TRBJ2-2
V gene: TRBV4-2
D gene: -
clone size: -
CDR3 protein: CASSQGVETGELFF
CDR3 DNA: TGTGCCAGCAGCCAAGGGGTCGAAACCGGGGAGCTGTTTTTT

J gene: TRBJ2-7
V gene: TRBV7-9
D gene: TRBD2
clone size: -
CDR3 protein: CASSFSNGRLSYEQYF
CDR3 DNA: TGTGCCAGCAGCTTTTCGAACGGGAGGCTCTCCTACGAGCAGTACTTC

J gene: TRBJ1-4
V gene: TRBV28
D gene: -
clone size: -
CDR3 protein: CASSSQPGGSEKLFF
CDR3 DNA: TGTGCCAGCAGTTCCCAACCCGGGGGCAGTGAAAAACTGTTTTTT

J gene: TRBJ1-5
V gene: TRBV19
D gene: -
clone size: once
CDR3 protein: CASTWGGNQPQHF
CDR3 DNA: TGTGCCAGTACGTGGGGGGGCAATCAGCCCCAGCATTTT

J gene: TRBJ1-5
V gene: TRBV27
D gene: -
clone size: -
CDR3 protein: CASSLLGGGQPQHF
CDR3 DNA: TGTGCCAGCAGTTTATTAGGGGGTGGTCAGCCCCAGCATTTT

J gene: TRBJ1-2
V gene: TRBV4-1
D gene: -
clone size: -
CDR3 protein: CASSQDRETGYGYTF
CDR3 DNA: TGCGCCAGCAGCCAAGATAGAGAAACGGGCTATGGCTACACCTTC

J gene: TRBJ2-7
V gene: TRBV19
D gene: -
clone size: -
CDR3 protein: CASSSQFTYEQYF
CDR3 DNA: TGTGCCAGTAGTAGCCAATTCACCTACGAGCAGTACTTC

J gene: TRBJ2-5
V gene: TRBV2
D gene: -
clone size: -
CDR3 protein: CASSEESYPSTQYF
CDR3 DNA: TGTGCCAGCAGTGAAGAATCCTACCCCAGCACCCAGTACTTC

J gene: TRBJ2-5
V gene: TRBV10-3
D gene: -
clone size: -
CDR3 protein: CAISKDRKQETQYF
CDR3 DNA: TGTGCCATCAGTAAAGACAGAAAGCAAGAGACCCAGTACTTC

J gene: TRBJ2-3
V gene: TRBV4-2
D gene: TRBD2
clone size: -
CDR3 protein: CASSQEGSGRSTDTQYF
CDR3 DNA: TGTGCCAGCAGCCAAGAGGGGAGCGGGAGAAGCACAGATACGCAGTATTTT

J gene: TRBJ1-6
V gene: TRBV5-1
D gene: TRBD1
clone size: -
CDR3 protein: CASSPGPTGDGSPLHF
CDR3 DNA: TGCGCCAGCAGCCCGGGCCCCACAGGGGATGGCTCACCCCTCCACTTT

J gene: TRBJ2-7
V gene: TRBV3-1/TRBV3-2
D gene: -
clone size: -
CDR3 protein: CASSPIGSSSYEQYF
CDR3 DNA: TGTGCCAGCAGCCCAATAGGGAGTAGCTCCTACGAGCAGTACTTC

J gene: TRBJ1-1
V gene: TRBV14
D gene: -
clone size: few
CDR3 protein: CASSQGPRTEAFF
CDR3 DNA: TGTGCCAGCAGCCAAGGACCAAGGACTGAAGCTTTCTTT

J gene: TRBJ1-5
V gene: TRBV25-1
D gene: -
clone size: -
CDR3 protein: CASSESGGNQPQHF
CDR3 DNA: TGTGCCAGCAGTGAATCGGGGGGCAATCAGCCCCAGCATTTT

J gene: TRBJ1-1
V gene: TRBV7-9
D gene: -
clone size: -
CDR3 protein: CASSLVDRNTEAFF
CDR3 DNA: TGTGCCAGCAGCTTAGTCGACAGGAACACTGAAGCTTTCTTT

J gene: TRBJ1-2
V gene: TRBV7-9
D gene: TRBD1
clone size: -
CDR3 protein: CASSLALRDRPPSYGYTF
CDR3 DNA: TGTGCCAGCAGCTTAGCGCTAAGGGACAGGCCCCCCAGCTATGGCTACACCTTC

J gene: TRBJ2-2
V gene: TRBV18
D gene: -
clone size: -
CDR3 protein: CASSSHPPSGELFF
CDR3 DNA: TGTGCCAGCTCCTCTCACCCCCCGTCCGGGGAGCTGTTTTTT

J gene: TRBJ1-1
V gene: TRBV6-5
D gene: -
clone size: -
CDR3 protein: CASTPPGESYTEAFF
CDR3 DNA: TGTGCCAGCACTCCCCCGGGGGAGAGCTACACTGAAGCTTTCTTT

J gene: TRBJ2-5
V gene: TRBV29-1
D gene: -
clone size: -
CDR3 protein: CSVELVRETQYF
CDR3 DNA: TGCAGCGTTGAGTTAGTAAGAGAGACCCAGTACTTC

J gene: TRBJ1-2
V gene: TRBV7-9
D gene: -
clone size: -
CDR3 protein: CASSPRTVRDYGYTF
CDR3 DNA: TGTGCCAGCAGCCCGCGGACAGTGCGCGACTATGGCTACACCTTC

J gene: TRBJ2-2
V gene: TRBV5-1
D gene: TRBD2
clone size: -
CDR3 protein: CASSGRLAGFNTGELFF
CDR3 DNA: TGCGCCAGCAGCGGGAGACTAGCGGGATTTAACACCGGGGAGCTGTTTTTT

J gene: TRBJ2-1
V gene: TRBV6-2/TRBV6-3
D gene: -
clone size: -
CDR3 protein: CASSYSRYNNEQFF
CDR3 DNA: TGTGCCAGCAGTTACTCAAGGTATAACAATGAGCAGTTCTTC

J gene: TRBJ2-3
V gene: TRBV6-6
D gene: -
clone size: -
CDR3 protein: CASSLAGQGTDTQYF
CDR3 DNA: TGTGCCAGCAGTTTAGCGGGACAGGGAACAGATACGCAGTATTTT

J gene: TRBJ2-3
V gene: TRBV27
D gene: TRBD1
clone size: -
CDR3 protein: CASSPMGTGFPDTQYF
CDR3 DNA: TGTGCCAGCAGCCCCATGGGGACAGGGTTCCCAGATACGCAGTATTTT

J gene: TRBJ2-1
V gene: TRBV5-5
D gene: -
clone size: -
CDR3 protein: CASSTGTASYNEQFF
CDR3 DNA: TGTGCCAGCAGCACCGGGACTGCCTCCTACAATGAGCAGTTCTTC

J gene: TRBJ2-1
V gene: TRBV24-1
D gene: TRBD1
clone size: -
CDR3 protein: CATISSGTGRDEQFF
CDR3 DNA: TGTGCCACCATCTCTTCCGGGACAGGGCGGGATGAGCAGTTCTTC

J gene: TRBJ1-1
V gene: TRBV5-3
D gene: -
clone size: once
CDR3 protein: CARRAQGSDTEAFF
CDR3 DNA: TGTGCCAGAAGGGCGCAGGGCTCGGACACTGAAGCTTTCTTT

J gene: TRBJ1-5
V gene: TRBV30
D gene: -
clone size: -
CDR3 protein: CAWSPPVESGPQHF
CDR3 DNA: TGTGCCTGGAGTCCCCCCGTAGAATCTGGGCCCCAGCATTTT

J gene: TRBJ2-3
V gene: TRBV4-1
D gene: -
clone size: -
CDR3 protein: CASSQDYFSTDTQYF
CDR3 DNA: TGCGCCAGCAGCCAAGATTACTTTAGCACAGATACGCAGTATTTT

J gene: TRBJ2-7
V gene: TRBV7-9
D gene: -
clone size: -
CDR3 protein: CASSSSEGGPESVFGEQYF
CDR3 DNA: TGTGCCAGCAGCTCCTCCGAAGGAGGGCCGGAGAGTGTATTCGGCGAGCAGTACTTC